These 9 T cell receptor beta chains were sequenced from one sample in a study of blood T cell repertoires in COVID-19. Assay used: immunoSEQ multiplex PCR; TCRdb lists only in-frame clones, some missing. This sample has about 79,000 clones, with around 89% found just once. Sequenced: peripheral blood. The receptors stem from a man aged 70-80 years with active or convalescent COVID-19.

The chain uses TRBV5-6 and TRBJ1-2; D gene uncertain. Per germline, CDR1 SGHDT and CDR2 YYEEEE. The CDR3 is made up of 16 amino acids. V dropped 2 bases and J dropped 4 bases, with 18 bases sitting between them. CDR3 nucleotide sequence: TGTGCCAGCAGCTTCCAATCCTGGACTGTCGTCTATGGCTACACCTTC. This codes for CASSFQSWTVVYGYTF.

V usage is TRBV5-4 and J usage is TRBJ2-1; D perhaps matches TRBD2 (5 bases). The CDR3 contains 15 residues. Germline CDR1 reads SGHNT; CDR2 reads YYREEE (reference sequence). The V end was cut by 5 bases, the J end by 8 bases, with 20 bases between. The CDR3 nucleotides read TGTGCCAGCAGTCGGGATTCGGAGCGGTCCCATGAGCAGTTCTTC. Translation gives CASSRDSERSHEQFF.

The CDR3 DNA reads as TGCGCCAGCAGCCGTGCGTCCCGGGTTGTCACAGATACGCAGTATTTT. Translated: CASSRASRVVTDTQYF. J is TRBJ2-3 and V is TRBV5-1; D unresolved. Trimming shortened V by 4 bases and J by 2 bases, and 17 bases separated the two germline ends. Per germline, CDR1 SGHRS and CDR2 YFSETQ. The length of the CDR3 is 16 residues.

The chain links TRBV30 to TRBJ1-4; 7 bases match TRBD1. Losses at the gene ends were 3 bases for V and 0 bases for J; bases not matched to a gene: 1. Germline values: CDR1 GTSNPN, CDR2 SVGIG (reference sequence). This CDR3 contains 14 residues. DNA of the CDR3: TGTGCCTGGAGGGGGACAGCAACTAATGAAAAACTGTTTTTT. Translation: CAWRGTATNEKLFF.

The rearrangement links TRBV7-2 to TRBJ1-1; possibly TRBD1 for D (6 bases). The germline gives CDR1 SGHTA, CDR2 FQGNSA. The V gene lost 1 base and the J gene lost 3 bases, with 9 bases spanning the gap. This CDR3 is built from 14 residues. CDR3 bases: TGTGCCAGCAGCTTAGTTACAGGGTACACTGAAGCTTTCTTT. Translating it yields CASSLVTGYTEAFF.

The chain has TRBV5-8 and TRBJ2-3, with D possibly being TRBD2 (5 bases). The CDR3 length is 13 residues. V lost 6 bases and J 9 bases, leaving 17 bases between the germline ends. CDR1 and CDR2 (germline): SGHTS, YDEGEE. This CDR3 is CASTSRGAMTQYF. The CDR3 DNA reads as TGTGCCAGCACCTCTCGGGGAGCGATGACGCAGTATTTT.

The gene calls are TRBV3-1 (or the pseudogene TRBV3-2) and TRBJ2-5, with 14 bases aligning to TRBD2. The CDR3 runs to 17 residues. The germline CDR1 and CDR2 sequences are LGHDT and YNNKEL (reference sequence). Losses at the gene ends were 4 bases for V and 4 bases for J; bases not matched to a gene: 8. CDR3 sequence reads: CASSRQTGLAGAETQYF. The CDR3, as DNA: TGTGCCAGCAGCCGACAGACGGGACTAGCGGGAGCAGAGACCCAGTACTTC.

The chain joins TRBV5-1 to TRBJ1-2; 11 bases are shared with TRBD1. The trim removed 4 bases at V and 0 bases at J, leaving 5 bases unmatched. CDR3 length: 16 amino acids. Germline V gives CDR1 SGHRS, CDR2 YFSETQ. The CDR3 reads CASSIGTGGSNYGYTF. The CDR3 DNA reads as TGCGCCAGCAGCATCGGGACAGGGGGATCTAACTATGGCTACACCTTC.

The chain combines TRBV5-4 with TRBJ2-7, with D maybe TRBD2 (7 bases). The CDR3 is 16 amino acids. Germline V gives CDR1 SGHNT, CDR2 YYREEE (reference sequence). The V and J ends lost 0 bases and 2 bases respectively, with 15 bases between them. CDR3 loop: CASSLGGGGSPYEQYF. The DNA of the CDR3 is TGTGCCAGCAGCTTGGGGGGGGGCGGGAGCCCCTACGAGCAGTACTTC. Complete variable domain (other parts from reference TRBV5-4 and TRBJ2-7): ETGVTQSPTHLIKTRGQQVTLRCSSQSGHNTVSWYQQALGQGPQFIFQYYREEENGRGNFPPRFSGLQFPNYSSELNVNALELDDSALYLCASSLGGGGSPYEQYFGPGTRLTVT.